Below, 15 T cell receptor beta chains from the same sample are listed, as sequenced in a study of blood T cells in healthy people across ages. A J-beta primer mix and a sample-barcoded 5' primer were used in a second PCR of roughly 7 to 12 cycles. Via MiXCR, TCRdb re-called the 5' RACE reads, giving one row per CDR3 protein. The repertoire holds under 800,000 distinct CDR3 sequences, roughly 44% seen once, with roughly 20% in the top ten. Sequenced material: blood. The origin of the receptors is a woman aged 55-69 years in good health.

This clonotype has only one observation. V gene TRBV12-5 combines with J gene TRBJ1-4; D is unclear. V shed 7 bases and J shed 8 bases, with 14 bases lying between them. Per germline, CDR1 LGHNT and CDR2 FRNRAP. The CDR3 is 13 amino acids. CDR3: CASALPPREKLFF. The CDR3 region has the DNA TGTGCTAGTGCCCTCCCCCCGAGGGAAAAACTGTTTTTT. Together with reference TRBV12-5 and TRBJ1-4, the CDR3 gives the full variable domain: DARVTQTPRHKVTEMGQEVTMRCQPILGHNTVFWYRQTMMQGLELLAYFRNRAPLDDSGMPKDRFSAEMPDATLATLKIQPSEPRDSAVYFCASALPPREKLFFGSGTQLSVL.

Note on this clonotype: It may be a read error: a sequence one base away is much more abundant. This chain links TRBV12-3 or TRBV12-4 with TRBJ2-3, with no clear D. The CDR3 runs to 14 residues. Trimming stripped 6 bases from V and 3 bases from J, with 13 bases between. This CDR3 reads CASRFNVGTDTQYF. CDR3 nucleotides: TGTGCCAGCAGGTTTAACGTTGGTACAGATACGCAGTATTTT.

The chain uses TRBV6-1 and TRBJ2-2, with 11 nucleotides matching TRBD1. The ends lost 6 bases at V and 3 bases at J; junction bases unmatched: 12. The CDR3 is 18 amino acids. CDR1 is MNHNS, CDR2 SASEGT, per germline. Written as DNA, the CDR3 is TGTGCCAGCAGACGCGGACAGGGGGCTCGGTTGGACACCGGGGAGCTGTTTTTT. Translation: CASRRGQGARLDTGELFF.

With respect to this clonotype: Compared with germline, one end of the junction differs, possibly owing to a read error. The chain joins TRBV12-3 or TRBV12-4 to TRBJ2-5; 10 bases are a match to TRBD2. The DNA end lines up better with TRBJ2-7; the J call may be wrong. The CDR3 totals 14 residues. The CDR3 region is CVSSRTSGENEQYF. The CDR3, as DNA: TGTGTCAGCAGTAGGACTAGCGGCGAAAACGAGCAGTACTTC.

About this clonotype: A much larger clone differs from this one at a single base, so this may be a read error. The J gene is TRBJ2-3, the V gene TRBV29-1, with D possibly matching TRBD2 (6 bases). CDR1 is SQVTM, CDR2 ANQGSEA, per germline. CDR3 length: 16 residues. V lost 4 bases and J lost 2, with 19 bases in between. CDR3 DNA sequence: TGCAGCGTTGGGCGGGACGGAGCTTATAACACAGATACGCAGTATTTT. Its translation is CSVGRDGAYNTDTQYF.

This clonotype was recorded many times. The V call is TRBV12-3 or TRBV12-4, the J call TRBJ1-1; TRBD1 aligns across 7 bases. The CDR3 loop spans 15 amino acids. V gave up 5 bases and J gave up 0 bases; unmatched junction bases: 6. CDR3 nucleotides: TGTGCCAGCAGTCAGGGACAGACACTGAACACTGAAGCTTTCTTT. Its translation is CASSQGQTLNTEAFF.

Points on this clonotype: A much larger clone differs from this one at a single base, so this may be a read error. For the CDR3, the DNA is TGCAGTGGCGCGGCAGGGACAGAGACGCAGTATTTT. As protein: CSGAAGTETQYF. This rearrangement joins TRBV20-1 to TRBJ2-3, with 7 bases identical to TRBD1. The CDR3 is 12 amino acids. Germline CDR1 and CDR2: DFQATT and SNEGSKA (reference sequence).

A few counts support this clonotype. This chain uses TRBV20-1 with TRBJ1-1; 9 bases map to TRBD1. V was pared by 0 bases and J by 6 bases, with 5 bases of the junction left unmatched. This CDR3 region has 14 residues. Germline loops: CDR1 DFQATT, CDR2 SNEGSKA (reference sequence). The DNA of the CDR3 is TGCAGTGCTAGAGATTACAGGGGGCCCGCTGAAGCTTTCTTT. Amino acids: CSARDYRGPAEAFF.

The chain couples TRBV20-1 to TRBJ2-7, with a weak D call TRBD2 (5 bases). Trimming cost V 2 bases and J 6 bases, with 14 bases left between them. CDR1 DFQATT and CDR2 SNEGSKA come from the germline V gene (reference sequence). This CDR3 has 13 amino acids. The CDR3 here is CSARQLVWGEQYF. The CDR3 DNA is TGCAGTGCTAGACAACTAGTATGGGGCGAGCAGTACTTC.

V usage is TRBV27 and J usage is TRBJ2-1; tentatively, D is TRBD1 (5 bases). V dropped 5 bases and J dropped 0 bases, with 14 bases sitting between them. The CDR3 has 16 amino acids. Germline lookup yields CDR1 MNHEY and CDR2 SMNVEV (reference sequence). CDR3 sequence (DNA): TGTGCCAGCAGTCCCGGTGACAGTAGCTCCTACAATGAGCAGTTCTTC. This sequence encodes CASSPGDSSSYNEQFF.

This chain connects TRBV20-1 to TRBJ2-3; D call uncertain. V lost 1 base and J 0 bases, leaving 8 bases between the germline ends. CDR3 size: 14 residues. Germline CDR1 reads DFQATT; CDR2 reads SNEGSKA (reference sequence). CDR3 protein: CSARGSLSTDTQYF. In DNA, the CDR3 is TGCAGTGCTAGAGGGAGTCTTAGCACAGATACGCAGTATTTT.

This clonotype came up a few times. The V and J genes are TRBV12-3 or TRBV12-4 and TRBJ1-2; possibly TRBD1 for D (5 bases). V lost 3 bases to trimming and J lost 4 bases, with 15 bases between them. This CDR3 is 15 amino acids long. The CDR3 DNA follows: TGTGCCAGCAGTTTGGGATCTGGGGCCGGCTATGGCTACACCTTC. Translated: CASSLGSGAGYGYTF.

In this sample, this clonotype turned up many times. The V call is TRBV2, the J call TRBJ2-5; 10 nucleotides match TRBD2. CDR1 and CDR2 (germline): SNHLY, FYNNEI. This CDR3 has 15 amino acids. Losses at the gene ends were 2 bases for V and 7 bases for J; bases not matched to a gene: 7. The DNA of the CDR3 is TGTGCCAGCAGTGAACCCAGCGGGAGGGCCGGGACCCAGTACTTC. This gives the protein CASSEPSGRAGTQYF.

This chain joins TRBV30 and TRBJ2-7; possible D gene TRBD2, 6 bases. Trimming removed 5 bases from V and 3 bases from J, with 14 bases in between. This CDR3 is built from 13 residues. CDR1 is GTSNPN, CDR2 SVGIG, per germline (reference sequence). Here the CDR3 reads CAWGRGLGYEQYF. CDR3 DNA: TGTGCCTGGGGTCGGGGACTGGGCTACGAGCAGTACTTC.

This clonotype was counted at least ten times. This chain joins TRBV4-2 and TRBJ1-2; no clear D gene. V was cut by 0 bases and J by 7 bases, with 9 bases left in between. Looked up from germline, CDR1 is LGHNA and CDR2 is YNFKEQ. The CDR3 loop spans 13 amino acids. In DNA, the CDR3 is TGTGCCAGCAGCCAAGATATCGCCGTTGGCTACACCTTC. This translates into CASSQDIAVGYTF.